The next 17 T cell receptor beta chains were all read from a single sample in a study of control samples from healthy donors and cancer patients. The method was immunoSEQ multiplex PCR; TCRdb's version includes in-frame clones alone and lacks a portion of them. The sample shows approximately 190,000 clones, 91% of them seen only once. The specimen sequenced was blood. The receptors were gathered from a man younger than 45 in good health.

This clone was seen only once. The chain combines TRBV10-1 with TRBJ1-5; TRBD1 is a possible D gene (5 bases). Trimming removed 2 bases from V and 7 bases from J, with 12 bases in between. CDR1 is WNHNN and CDR2 is SYGVQD in the germline V gene (reference sequence). The CDR3 spans 14 residues. CDR3 coding DNA: TGCGCCAGCAGTGAGGGCAGGGCCGAGCAGCCCCAGCATTTT. It is translated as CASSEGRAEQPQHF.

The rearrangement links TRBV7-7 to TRBJ2-5, with TRBD1 matching 8 bases. The V segment lost 5 bases and the J segment 5 bases; nucleotides outside the gene matches: 10. The CDR3 spans 15 residues. The germline V gene has CDR1 SSHAT and CDR2 FNYEAQ (reference sequence). The CDR3 nucleotides are TGTGCCAGCAGCCCGACAGGGGTTGTTTCGGAGACCCAGTACTTC. It yields the protein CASSPTGVVSETQYF.

V is TRBV9 and J is TRBJ2-2, with 9 bases lining up with TRBD1. CDR3 length equals 17 residues. J gave up 1 base and V 3 bases, and 7 bases lay outside the gene matches. CDR1 and CDR2 (germline): SGDLS, YYNGEE. CDR3 region: CASSGTGTGWNTGELFF. CDR3 DNA sequence: TGTGCCAGCAGCGGAACCGGGACAGGGTGGAACACCGGGGAGCTGTTTTTT.

In this sample, this clone turned up once. V is TRBV7-8 and J is TRBJ2-1, with 8 bases that match TRBD2. V lost 1 base to trimming and J lost 7 bases; unmatched junction nucleotides: 6. This CDR3 comprises 15 residues. Germline CDR1 is SGHVS and CDR2 is FQNEAQ. The CDR3: CASSLGDSGVNEQFF. DNA for the CDR3: TGTGCCAGCAGCTTAGGAGATAGCGGGGTAAATGAGCAGTTCTTC.

The chain combines TRBV7-9 with TRBJ1-1; no definite D call. Trimming took off 4 bases at V and 10 bases at J, with 13 bases between the two ends. Looked up from germline, CDR1 is SEHNR and CDR2 is FQNEAQ (reference sequence). This CDR3 has 12 amino acids. CDR3 sequence reads: CASSSQQRGAFF. The CDR3 DNA follows: TGTGCCAGCAGCTCCCAACAGAGAGGAGCTTTCTTT.

Here the CDR3 reads CASSGGPTEAFF. The CDR3 bases are TGTGCCAGCAGTGGAGGCCCCACTGAAGCTTTCTTT. The chain is built from TRBV25-1 and TRBJ1-1; D remains unclear. From germline, CDR1 is MGHDK and CDR2 SYGVNS. V shed 4 bases and J shed 4 bases, with 7 bases lying between them. CDR3 length: 12 residues.

In this sample, this clone turned up once. The chain combines TRBV9 with TRBJ2-7; 10 bases line up with TRBD1. Germline trimming cut 0 bases from V and 4 bases from J; bases unmatched to any gene: 13. This CDR3 spans 18 amino acids. Germline CDR1 reads SGDLS; CDR2 reads YYNGEE. This CDR3 reads CASSVAPTRGQGIYEQYF. In DNA form, the CDR3 reads TGTGCCAGCAGCGTAGCCCCCACGCGGGGACAGGGGATTTACGAGCAGTACTTC.

V usage is TRBV19 and J usage is TRBJ1-1; 8 bases fit TRBD1. J was trimmed by 7 bases and V by 5 bases; bases with no gene match: 12. Germline CDR1 and CDR2: LNHDA and SQIVND (reference sequence). This CDR3 comprises 15 residues. The CDR3 spells CASSEGGQGRNEAFF. CDR3 DNA: TGTGCCAGTAGTGAGGGTGGACAGGGAAGAAATGAAGCTTTCTTT.

The CDR3 loop reads CASSTRTGLEYHTQYF. The DNA for the CDR3 is TGTGCCAGCAGCACCAGAACGGGACTCGAGTACCATACGCAGTATTTT. The chain is built from TRBV13 and TRBJ2-3, with a possible D match to TRBD2 (6 bases). The CDR3 extends over 16 amino acids. Trimming shortened V by 5 bases and J by 7 bases, and 22 bases separated the two germline ends. Germline values: CDR1 PRHDT, CDR2 FYEKMQ (reference sequence).

This clone appeared a single time. The V call is TRBV24-1, the J call TRBJ1-1; 9 bases align to TRBD1. Looked up from germline, CDR1 is KGHDR and CDR2 is SFDVKD. There are 14 residues in the CDR3. J gave up 12 bases and V 0 bases, and 7 bases lay outside the gene matches. The chain's CDR3 is CATSDLRAGQGTFF. The CDR3 coding sequence is TGTGCCACCAGTGATTTGCGGGCGGGACAGGGAACTTTCTTT.

The V gene is TRBV5-6, the J gene TRBJ1-6; D not resolved. Germline lookup yields CDR1 SGHDT and CDR2 YYEEEE. The CDR3 totals 13 residues. V was trimmed by 4 bases and J by 6 bases, leaving 8 bases between them. CDR3 region: CASSRDANSPLHF. The CDR3 region has the DNA TGTGCCAGCAGCCGGGATGCTAATTCACCCCTCCACTTT.

This chain joins TRBV7-9 and TRBJ2-1; no definite D call. Between the trimmed V and J ends, which lost 2 bases and 0 bases, there was a span of 11 bases. The CDR3 length is 16 residues. CDR1 is SEHNR and CDR2 is FQNEAQ in the germline V gene (reference sequence). The CDR3 coding sequence is TGTGCCAGCAGCTTAACGCAGTTAAGCTCCTACAATGAGCAGTTCTTC. This gives the protein CASSLTQLSSYNEQFF.

This chain uses TRBV9 with TRBJ2-2; no clear D. The CDR3 totals 17 residues. V was shortened by 3 bases and J by 0 bases, with 15 bases between the two germline ends. Germline values: CDR1 SGDLS, CDR2 YYNGEE. The CDR3 loop reads CASSAQSASANTGELFF. Here the CDR3 DNA reads TGTGCCAGCAGCGCCCAGTCGGCGAGCGCGAACACCGGGGAGCTGTTTTTT.

The gene calls are TRBV2 and TRBJ2-3; 12 nucleotides agree with TRBD2. CDR3 size: 18 residues. The V gene end was trimmed by 2 bases and the J gene end by 2 bases; junction bases not matched to a gene: 8. Germline lookup yields CDR1 SNHLY and CDR2 FYNNEI. CDR3 region: CASSEPILAGGDTDTQYF. The DNA for the CDR3 is TGTGCCAGCAGTGAACCCATTCTAGCGGGGGGGGACACAGATACGCAGTATTTT.

In its sample, this clone was seen once. The CDR3 loop reads CASSENAAGASEQYF. CDR3 DNA: TGTGCCAGCAGCGAGAACGCCGCGGGGGCGAGCGAGCAGTACTTC. The chain is built from TRBV11-2 and TRBJ2-7; D might be TRBD2 (7 bases). CDR1 is SGHAT, CDR2 FQNNGV, per germline. The CDR3 contains 15 residues. Between the trimmed V and J ends, which lost 5 bases and 6 bases, there was a span of 20 bases.

V and J are TRBV5-5 and TRBJ2-7; D is undetermined. V shed 1 base and J shed 6 bases, with 23 bases lying between them. The CDR3 totals 17 residues. CDR1 and CDR2 (germline): SGHKS, YYEKEE (reference sequence). In DNA, the CDR3 is TGTGCCAGCAGCTTGCTTATATACGTTGGCCCTTCATCCGAGCAGTACTTC. This sequence encodes CASSLLIYVGPSSEQYF.

V gene TRBV28 combines with J gene TRBJ2-1; 8 bases map to TRBD2. V lost 7 bases to trimming and J lost 4 bases; unmatched junction nucleotides: 6. Germline CDR1 reads MDHEN; CDR2 reads SYDVKM. The CDR3 has 14 amino acids. CDR3: CASKAGGTYNEQFF. The CDR3 DNA sequence: TGTGCCAGCAAGGCGGGGGGAACTTACAATGAGCAGTTCTTC.